This TCR beta chain is drawn from a study of blood T cells in healthy people across ages (dated by TCRdb to about 2015). About the study as a whole: Template switching captured roughly one uniquely barcoded TCR beta cDNA molecule per two T cells in model experiments. Age-related changes in TCR beta repertoire diversity were measured in the study by deep sequencing normalized with unique cDNA molecular identifiers. Four age groups were formed from the donors: young (average about 16 years), middle-aged (just under 40), aged (approximately 60) and long-lived (more than 75). To avoid experimental bias, donors of different ages were distributed randomly across sequencing lanes. Two additional independent replicas of 1 million unique cDNA reads from the same blood draw were analyzed for two donors (one aged 18 to 30 and one aged 80 or older).

From cysteine to phenylalanine, the CDR3 is 12 amino acids long. Just the 36-base CDR3 DNA is kept, in frame starting at base 1. From a lookup of the germline V gene, CDR1 and CDR2 are SQVTM and ANQGSEA. The germline ends are 10 bases apart after V is trimmed by 6 bases and J by 2 bases. Regarding this clonotype: This clone's antigen is unknown. There are no base qualities to consult, and no much larger clone falls within one base.

Systemically healthy Caucasian individuals from Russia, some 38 in total and aged roughly 6 to 90 years, were included as donors. Each donor gave ten milliliters of peripheral blood, collected into EDTA-treated Vacutainer tubes. Ficoll-Paque density-gradient centrifugation was used to isolate PBMCs, with at least 6 million obtained per sample. Total RNA was extracted from PBMCs with Trizol reagent, with at least 5.5 micrograms obtained per sample. For every donor, flow cytometry on a PBMC aliquot measured the percentage of naive CD45RAhigh/CD27high T cells. Overall study results and their limits: As age increased, observed TCR beta diversity per million T cells dropped in a roughly linear way, and a significant reduction was already evident by age about 40. Compared with the aged group, the long-lived group had more naive CD4+ T cells, fewer expanded clones and increased TCR diversity, suggesting age selection. Observed TCR beta diversity correlated strongly with the percentage of naive T cells measured by flow cytometry. Donor CMV infection status was unknown, potentially confounding age-related changes in expanded clonotypes. Bulk unsorted PBMC profiling prevented conclusive comparison of naive and antigen-experienced compartments. Estimates of total diversity based on one million sequenced T cells were regarded as lower bounds and as underestimates.

Library prep was done by 5' RACE. TCRdb names Illumina HiSeq 2500 as the instrument used. A second about 7 to 12 cycle PCR used a sample-barcoded 5' primer and a J-beta primer mix. A unique molecular identifier was introduced onto each TCR beta cDNA molecule by a template-switch 5' adaptor carrying 12 random nucleotides. Each sample yielded at least 2.5 million CDR3-containing paired-end reads. All of the RNA was converted into first-strand cDNA using the Mint cDNA synthesis kit, with a TRBC-specific oligonucleotide serving as the primer. All cDNA was treated with uracil-DNA glycosylase and then went through a first 18-cycle PCR with the universal primers M1SS and BC2_uni_R. The paper's data handling went like this. For normalization, 1 million high-quality reads, each with a distinct molecular identifier, were randomly selected from each sample. Instead of being binned into consensus sequences, reads with shared molecular identifiers were discarded. MiTCR, run with a Q25 quality threshold and the strictest error-elimination algorithm, handled CDR3 identification, clonotype clustering and error correction. A nonparametric unseen species model with Euler transformation was used to estimate a lower bound on total TCR beta diversity. TCRdb passed the public sequencing reads through fastp at Q25 and MiXCR, retaining productive beta sequences. Duplicate CDR3 protein sequences are folded into a single record with the most common DNA and genes. The V and J calls here are based on TCRdb, not the publication. The sample table lists roughly 700,000 distinct CDR3 sequences, around 49% of them with a count of one. The top ten hold roughly 34% of the sample.

Sample: blood. Here the chain combines TRBV29-1 and TRBJ1-1, with no reliable assignment of the D segment. The TCR originated in a woman between 55 and 75 years old in good health. The CDR3 in this case is CSVATVNTEAFF. The DNA sequence reads TGCAGCGTCGCTACGGTTAACACTGAAGCTTTCTTT. With the rest looked up from the reference TRBV29-1 and TRBJ1-1 genes rather than sequenced, the full variable domain is SAVISQKPSRDICQRGTSLTIQCQVDSQVTMMFWYRQQPGQSLTLIATANQGSEATYESGFVIDKFPISRPNLTFSTLTVSNMSPEDSSIYLCSVATVNTEAFFGQGTRLTVV.